One sample yielded the 13 T cell receptor beta chains listed below, sequenced in a study of T cell clonality in common variable immunodeficiency. Assay used: immunoSEQ multiplex PCR; TCRdb lists only in-frame clones, some missing. The repertoire consists of roughly 43,000 clones, none detected only once. The sequenced sample was peripheral blood mononuclear cells. The receptor source for this set is a person aged 18 to 70 in good health.

The table lists this clone with many counts. CDR3 region: CASSPGTGYREQYF. The CDR3 bases that were read are TGTGCCAGCTCACCCGGGACAGGCTACCGCGAG. The V and J genes are TRBV18 and TRBJ2-7; 8 nucleotides line up with TRBD1. Sequencing ends 3 residues short of the CDR3 end; the germline J gene provides the rest. J lost 6 bases, V lost 3 bases, and 7 bases had no gene match. CDR3 size: 14 residues. Germline lookup yields CDR1 KGHSH and CDR2 LQKENI.

This clone appeared many times. The CDR3 end lies 3 residues beyond the end of the read and is filled in from the germline J gene. This sequence joins TRBV19 and TRBJ1-1, with a tentative D call TRBD1 (5 bases). This CDR3 region has 13 residues. In germline, CDR1 is LNHDA, CDR2 SQIVND (reference sequence). Between the trimmed V and J ends, which lost 3 bases and 3 bases, there was a span of 8 bases. CDR3 DNA (partial): TGTGCCAGTAGTATCCGGGGGGACACTGAA. Translating gives CASSIRGDTE. The whole CDR3 protein reads CASSIRGDTEAFF.

In its sample, this clone was seen many times. The sequenced fragment ends 3 residues before the CDR3 boundary, so the rest is inferred from the germline J gene. The rearrangement joins TRBV12-3 or TRBV12-4 to TRBJ1-1; 8 bases line up with TRBD1. This CDR3 spans 14 amino acids. Trimming cost V 6 bases and J 7 bases; bases outside gene matches: 10. CDR3: CASSRSGGAGEAFF. Partial CDR3 DNA: TGTGCCAGCAGCCGATCAGGGGGCGCGGGTGAA.

On this clone itself: One end of the junction does not line up with germline, which may come from a read error. The CDR3 end falls 3 residues outside the read, so it is completed with the germline J gene. Other DNA sequences in this specimen translate into the identical CDR3. The genes are TRBV7-9 and TRBJ2-5, with D maybe TRBD1 (6 bases). The germline V gene has CDR1 SEHNR and CDR2 FQNEAQ (reference sequence). The CDR3 length is 15 residues. CDR3 in amino acids: CASSGWRTEEETQYF. The covered CDR3 bases are TGTGCCAGCAGCGGGTGGAGGACAGAGGAAGAAACC.

Ten or more counts support this clone. Read data end 3 residues before the CDR3 end; the end is taken from the germline J gene. The chain has TRBV20-1 and TRBJ2-4, with 11 bases aligning to TRBD2. Per the germline V gene, CDR1 is DFQATT and CDR2 is SNEGSKA (reference sequence). The CDR3 is 17 amino acids. V gave up 3 bases and J gave up 0 bases; unmatched junction bases: 7. Partial CDR3 DNA: TGCAGTGCTAGGTCGACTAGCGGGATGCTAGCCAAAAACATT. It is translated as CSARSTSGMLAKNI. The CDR3 in full is CSARSTSGMLAKNIQYF.

This clone was detected ten times or more. The CDR3 end lies 3 residues beyond the end of the read and is filled in from the germline J gene. The J gene is TRBJ2-2, the V gene TRBV30; possibly TRBD1 for D (6 bases). Looked up from germline, CDR1 is GTSNPN and CDR2 is SVGIG (reference sequence). Trimming removed 3 bases from V and 8 bases from J, with 19 bases in between. There are 15 residues in the CDR3. The CDR3 is CAWSIGGPGRGELFF. The sequenced part of the CDR3 DNA is TGTGCCTGGAGCATAGGGGGACCCGGCCGAGGGGAG.

This clone was counted many times. The read stops 3 residues short of the end of the CDR3; the missing end is completed from the germline J gene. The chain uses TRBV11-1 and TRBJ2-7; D may be TRBD1 (6 bases). There are 15 residues in the CDR3. Germline V gene data show CDR1 as SGHAT and CDR2 as FQDESV (reference sequence). The ends were cut back, 5 bases at V and 3 bases at J, with 17 bases in the middle. The CDR3 bases that were read are TGTGCCAGCAGCCGCAACAGGGACCCCGACTACGAG. It specifies CASSRNRDPDYE. In full, the CDR3 is CASSRNRDPDYEQYF. The variable domain in full, with the rest retrieved from reference TRBV11-1 and TRBJ2-7, is EAEVAQSPRYKITEKSQAVAFWCDPISGHATLYWYRQILGQGPELLVQFQDESVVDDSQLPKDRFSAERLKGVDSTLKIQPAELGDSAMYLCASSRNRDPDYEQYFGPGTRLTVT.

There are many counts of this clone. Coverage ceases 3 residues before the CDR3 finishes, and the germline J gene fills in the end. The chain employs TRBV20-1 and TRBJ2-2; D perhaps matches TRBD1 (6 bases). The CDR3 has 15 amino acids. Germline CDR1 reads DFQATT; CDR2 reads SNEGSKA (reference sequence). V lost 2 bases and J lost 2, with 12 bases in between. The CDR3 spells CSARSRGTNTGELFF. The CDR3 bases that were read are TGCAGTGCTAGATCGAGGGGGACAAACACCGGGGAG.

This clone was seen ten or more times. The CDR3 goes on 3 residues after the read ends, and that part is filled in from the germline J gene. The chain employs TRBV5-1 and TRBJ2-3; 7 bases line up with TRBD2. Germline V CDR1 and CDR2: SGHRS, YFSETQ. The CDR3 runs to 15 residues. V shed 4 bases, J shed 0 bases, and the junction held 5 bases outside the gene matches. The CDR3 sequence is CASSATSRSTDTQYF. CDR3 DNA, as far as it was read: TGCGCCAGCAGCGCGACTAGCAGGAGCACAGATACG.

This clone occurred many times. Read data end 3 residues before the CDR3 end; the end is taken from the germline J gene. The J gene is TRBJ1-2, the V gene TRBV5-4, with a weak D call TRBD1 (5 bases). The CDR3 contains 13 residues. Germline assignment: CDR1 SGHNT and CDR2 YYREEE (reference sequence). The ends were cut back, 4 bases at V and 2 bases at J, with 9 bases in the middle. CDR3 bases read: TGTGCCAGCAGCGAAACAGGAAACTATGGC. Amino acids: CASSETGNYG. The whole CDR3 sequence is CASSETGNYGYTF.

This clone was detected ten times or more. From the germline J gene comes the end of the CDR3, since the read stops 3 residues before it. This chain uses TRBV6-1 with TRBJ2-3; the match to TRBD2 covers 7 bases. V dropped 8 bases and J dropped 1; count of bases not matched to a gene: 9. Germline V gene lookup returns CDR1 MNHNS and CDR2 SASEGT. This CDR3 is 15 amino acids long. The chain's CDR3 is CASRASLAGTDTQYF. The sequenced part of the CDR3 DNA is TGTGCCAGCCGTGCGAGCCTAGCGGGCACAGATACG.

Ten or more counts support this clone. The read terminates 3 residues ahead of where the CDR3 ends, so the germline J gene completes it. The chain uses TRBV7-2 and TRBJ1-5; D perhaps matches TRBD1 (6 bases). This CDR3 spans 15 amino acids. Trimming stripped 2 bases from V and 0 bases from J, with 8 bases between. CDR1 and CDR2 (germline): SGHTA, FQGNSA. CDR3 residues: CASSLSGASNQPQHF. The CDR3 bases that were read are TGTGCCAGCAGCTTATCAGGGGCTAGCAATCAGCCC.

This clone was observed at least ten times. The CDR3 end lies 3 residues beyond the end of the read and is filled in from the germline J gene. This rearrangement joins TRBV5-4 to TRBJ1-6, with 8 positions matching TRBD1. V lost 4 bases, J lost 9 bases, and 12 bases stayed unmatched. The germline gives CDR1 SGHNT, CDR2 YYREEE (reference sequence). The CDR3 extends over 16 amino acids. CDR3 DNA, as far as it was read: TGTGCCAGCAGCGCAACGGACAGGGTATGGTCTTCACCC. It encodes CASSATDRVWSSP. The CDR3 in its entirety is CASSATDRVWSSPLHF.